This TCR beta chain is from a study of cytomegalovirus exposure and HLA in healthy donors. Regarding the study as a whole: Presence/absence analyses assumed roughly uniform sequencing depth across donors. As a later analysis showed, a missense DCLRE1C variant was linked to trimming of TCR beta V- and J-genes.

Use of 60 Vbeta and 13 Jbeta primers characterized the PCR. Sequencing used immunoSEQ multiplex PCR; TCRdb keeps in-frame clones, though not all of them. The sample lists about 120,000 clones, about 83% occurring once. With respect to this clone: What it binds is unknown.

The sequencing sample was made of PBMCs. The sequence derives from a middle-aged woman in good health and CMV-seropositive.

The chain's CDR3 is CASSRRGSQGVDYGYTF. CDR3 DNA: TGTGCCAGCTCACGGCGTGGTTCGCAGGGCGTAGACTATGGCTACACCTTC. The gene calls are TRBV18 and TRBJ1-2; a possible D gene is TRBD1 (5 bases). From germline, CDR1 is KGHSH and CDR2 LQKENI. Deletions cut 4 bases from V and 3 bases from J, with 21 bases between. CDR3 size: 17 residues.